This T cell receptor (beta chain) originates from a study of T-cell memory formation after mild COVID-19. Study context: Most TCR clusters belonged to a single donor.

5'RACE with constant-segment primers yielded barcoded, UMI-tagged TCR alpha and TCR beta cDNA libraries. TCRdb used MiXCR to reprocess the 5' RACE reads, holding one entry per CDR3 protein. The table shows 550,000 to 650,000 distinct CDR3 sequences, with approximately 15% occurring only once. General study points: CD4+ contracting clones were found mainly in CM and EM, and CD8+ ones in EMRA.

V shed 5 bases and J 7 bases; nucleotides not matched to a gene: 12. Germline CDR1 PRHDT, CDR2 FYEKMQ (reference sequence). The CDR3 totals 18 residues. This clonotype has a handful of counts. Its target is unknown. The rearrangement uses TRBV13 and TRBJ2-1, with 15 bases lining up with TRBD2. The origin of this receptor is an adult woman who had mild COVID-19 (a few samples of this study predate the infection). Cell type and time point are not known. Input material: PBMCs or a T cell subset sorted from them (not recorded which). CDR3 sequence: CASSASGTSGGFSNEQFF. The DNA for the CDR3 is TGTGCCAGCAGCGCGTCCGGGACTAGCGGGGGGTTTTCTAATGAGCAGTTCTTC. Drawing the rest from reference TRBV13 and TRBJ2-1, the complete variable domain is AAGVIQSPRHLIKEKRETATLKCYPIPRHDTVYWYQQGPGQDPQFLISFYEKMQSDKGSIPDRFSAQQFSDYHSELNMSSLELGDSALYFCASSASGTSGGFSNEQFFGPGTRLTVL.